Listed below are T cell receptor beta chains from one sample, sequenced in a study of cytomegalovirus exposure and HLA in healthy donors. Libraries were prepared by immunoSEQ multiplex PCR; TCRdb keeps only in-frame clonotypes and omits some of them. This sample carries about 160,000 clones, about four fifths of them seen once, and the ten largest clones take roughly 7.5%. The sample was PBMCs. The source is a woman aged 25 to 39 in good health and CMV-seropositive. Each CDR3 is given with its conserved first and last residue. A D gene is named only where the DNA matches it firmly.

-	TRBV6-6	TRBJ2-7	CASSFGGEQYF
-	TRBV19	TRBJ1-1	CASSPRWGGGNTEAFF
-	TRBV6-1	TRBJ1-3	CASSERIKSTYF
TRBD1	TRBV4-2	TRBJ1-5	CASRAGTGVNQPQHF
-	TRBV30	TRBJ1-1	CAWGSRGTFF
-	TRBV2	TRBJ1-1	CASSSDPGRSFMNTEAFF
-	TRBV7-9	TRBJ1-1	CSSSSTVEVNTEAFF
-	TRBV7-8	TRBJ1-1	CASSPYRDKESTNTEAFF
-	TRBV18	TRBJ1-1	CASSPTRDTEAFF
-	TRBV18	TRBJ1-4	CASSQGTSEKLFF
TRBD1	TRBV10-3	TRBJ2-2	CAISDGTDNTGELFF
TRBD1	TRBV5-1	TRBJ1-2	CASSPGQGASGYTF
TRBD2	TRBV6-6	TRBJ2-1	CASSYSGVSYNEQFF
TRBD1	TRBV27	TRBJ1-2	CASSSGTGRGYTF
-	TRBV4-3	TRBJ1-2	CASSQTTPTPGGYTF
-	TRBV18	TRBJ1-5	CASSPVAGGAGANQPQHF
-	TRBV6-1	TRBJ1-5	CAISRGSNQPQHF
-	TRBV7-2	TRBJ1-5	CASSRRRTAAVSNQPQHF
TRBD1	TRBV29-1	TRBJ1-1	CSAARGQMNTEAFF
-	TRBV4-3	TRBJ2-7	CASSPGYRGEQYF
-	TRBV13	TRBJ1-6	CASSSRTGRYNSPLHF
TRBD1	TRBV7-2	TRBJ1-2	CASSILTGKGDGYTF
-	TRBV7-9	TRBJ1-1	CASSPGRWTEAFF
-	TRBV4-1	TRBJ1-5	CASSQDGGGRDQPQHF
-	TRBV5-5	TRBJ2-2	CASSLQGQLGGELFF
-	TRBV30	TRBJ2-3	CACRRDNTDTQYF
TRBD1	TRBV10-3	TRBJ2-1	CAISDRDRGYDEQFF
-	TRBV6-6	TRBJ1-1	CASSNPLQGVTEAFF
TRBD1	TRBV10-3	TRBJ2-3	CAISESWQGDWDTQYF
TRBD1	TRBV4-2	TRBJ1-1	CASSQVGTETEAFF
-	TRBV7-9	TRBJ2-6	CAGRALGHPSGANVLTF
-	TRBV2	TRBJ1-3	CASSEGGFSGNTIYF
TRBD2	TRBV7-9	TRBJ2-2	CASSTRRTSGGPNTGELFF
-	TRBV7-9	TRBJ2-7	CASSPPTGSYEQYF
-	TRBV2	TRBJ1-5	CASRSDSNQPQHF
-	TRBV11-2	TRBJ2-1	CASSAYRVGSSYNEQFF
TRBD2	TRBV29-1	TRBJ2-3	CSVSGLAGSTDTQYF
TRBD1	TRBV4-3	TRBJ2-7	CASSQERGTGYFSYEQYF
TRBD1	TRBV6-5	TRBJ2-7	CASSYSRDSYEQYF
TRBD1	TRBV5-1	TRBJ2-5	CASSLQGQGVWETQYF
-	TRBV7-9	TRBJ1-3	CASSLGLSGNTIYF
TRBD1	TRBV9	TRBJ1-2	CASSPHMTGNYGYTF
TRBD1	TRBV18	TRBJ1-3	CASSPLGQGGDGNTIYF
-	TRBV6-5	TRBJ1-2	CASSPTWTANYGYTF
-	TRBV7-2	TRBJ2-2	CASSLAGQMRAGELFF
TRBD1	TRBV5-4	TRBJ1-1	CASSPTGWVRSTEAFF
TRBD1	TRBV19	TRBJ2-1	CASSMRTGSSYNEQFF
TRBD1	TRBV9	TRBJ1-2	CASSVGRGEDGYTF
-	TRBV5-6	TRBJ1-5	CASSRTGNQPQHF
-	TRBV9	TRBJ1-1	CASSPNQGNTEAFF
TRBD1	TRBV19	TRBJ1-2	CASSRTGVPSNYGYTF
-	TRBV25-1	TRBJ2-2	CASEFGNRAGELFF
TRBD1	TRBV7-2	TRBJ1-2	CASSLVEGAVYGYTF